The following is a T cell receptor (beta chain) sequence with its context. Its antigen is still unknown. Unexposed donor CD4+ T cells date from about 2011-2018, before the COVID-19 pandemic. The cells were cultured for about ten days before CD4+ T cells were isolated. Unexposed-donor CD4+ T cells were probed with SARS-CoV-2 S/N and four cold-coronavirus spikes, cells permitting. A few million PBMCs per well were cultured with roughly 10 IU/ml IL-2. The sample belongs to a study of CD4 T cells in relation to SARS-CoV-2 and coronaviruses. Study-wide background: After roughly 9 days of antigen culture, PBMC TCR beta CDR3s were sequenced.

The study, taken as a whole, reports: Crossreactive clones expanded significantly less to SARS-CoV-2 than monoreactive clones.

Profiled with immunoSEQ multiplex PCR; TCRdb holds only in-frame clones, not every one. The repertoire consists of under 30,000 clones, with around 72% occurring once and the leading ten covering 9% to 15%. The material sequenced was CD4+ T cells from PBMCs, cultured in vitro. The source of this sequence is a human donor in good health.

CDR3 region: CASWPGTVNTGELFF. CDR3 nucleotide sequence: TGTGCCAGTTGGCCCGGGACAGTGAACACCGGGGAGCTGTTTTTT. The chain couples TRBV19 to TRBJ2-2; 7 bases agree with TRBD1. Per the germline V gene, CDR1 is LNHDA and CDR2 is SQIVND (reference sequence). The length of the CDR3 is 15 residues. With V trimmed by 8 bases and J by 1 base, 7 bases remained unmatched.